This T cell receptor beta chain was documented in a study of cytomegalovirus exposure and HLA in healthy donors. Amplification used 60 Vbeta primers and 13 Jbeta primers. The assay was immunoSEQ multiplex PCR, and TCRdb's table has in-frame clones only and misses some. The table records over 150,000 clones, 80% of them present only once. Notes on this clone: Its antigen is currently unknown.

Study-wide points: Analyses of presence and absence presupposed an approximately uniform sequencing depth across donors.

Trimming removed 1 base from V and 15 bases from J, with 10 bases in between. This CDR3 comprises 11 residues. Germline V gives CDR1 SGHAT, CDR2 FQNNGV. The V call is TRBV11-2, the J call TRBJ2-1, with a tentative D call TRBD1 (5 bases). The sequencing input was PBMCs. The sequence derives from a man between 25 and 39 years old in good health and CMV-seropositive. The CDR3 sequence: CASSLGTPPFF. CDR3 DNA: TGTGCCAGCAGCTTAGGGACACCCCCGTTCTTC.